These 27 T cell receptor beta chains share one sample of origin, sequenced in a study of T cells after yellow fever vaccination. Each CDR3 protein gets one entry after TCRdb re-called the 5' RACE reads with MiXCR. The table includes some 120,000 distinct CDR3 sequences, approximately 14% detected once. The sequenced sample was CD8+ T cells sorted from PBMCs, obtained 5 days after the yellow fever booster vaccination. Receptor source: a man aged 18 to 30 who received the YFV17D yellow fever vaccine.

This clonotype was counted between two and nine times. The rearrangement uses TRBV20-1 and TRBJ2-7, with unresolved D. The CDR3 sequence is 11 residues long. The germline V gene has CDR1 DFQATT and CDR2 SNEGSKA (reference sequence). The V gene lost 0 bases and the J gene lost 3 bases, with 3 bases spanning the gap. DNA for the CDR3: TGCAGTGCTAGAGATGGCTACGAGCAGTACGTC. This codes for CSARDGYEQYV.

This chain connects TRBV4-3 to TRBJ2-7; TRBD2 aligns across 9 bases. The CDR3 has 15 amino acids. Trimming removed 0 bases from V and 2 bases from J; junction bases left unmatched: 2. The germline V gene encodes CDR1 LGHNA and CDR2 YSLEER. The DNA for the CDR3 is TGCGCCAGCAGCCAAGATAGCGGGAGAGCCTACGAGCAGTACTTC. This translates into CASSQDSGRAYEQYF.

The chain recombines TRBV12-3 or TRBV12-4 with TRBJ2-1; 11 bases align to TRBD2. V trimming: 6 bases; J trimming: 4 bases; junction bases outside the gene matches: 5. The CDR3 is 15 residues long. CDR3 residues: CASRGASGGYNEQFF. CDR3 nucleotides: TGTGCCAGCAGAGGAGCTAGCGGGGGGTACAATGAGCAGTTCTTC.

The V gene is TRBV6-5, the J gene TRBJ1-5; D is unclear. The CDR3 contains 15 residues. Trimming took off 6 bases at V and 1 base at J, with 13 bases between the two ends. Germline CDR1 MNHEY, CDR2 SVGAGI. As DNA, the CDR3 is TGTGCCAGCAGGCAGGCCCTCGCGAGCAATCAGCCCCAGCATTTT. Amino acid sequence: CASRQALASNQPQHF.

The chain links TRBV12-3 or TRBV12-4 to TRBJ2-1; possible D gene TRBD2, 6 bases. CDR3 length equals 14 residues. V dropped 3 bases and J dropped 5 bases, with 11 bases sitting between them. The CDR3, as DNA: TGTGCCAGCAGTTTGTGGGGACTTGACAATGAGCAGTTCTTC. This gives the protein CASSLWGLDNEQFF.

This chain connects TRBV6-2 or TRBV6-3 to TRBJ2-3; D is tentatively TRBD1 or TRBD2 (6 bases each). V lost 6 bases to trimming and J lost 4 bases, with 14 bases between them. CDR3 length: 14 amino acids. CDR1 and CDR2 from the germline V gene are MNHEY and SVGEGT. CDR3 DNA sequence: TGTGCCAGCAGCTTCTCGGAGGGGGCAGATACGCAGTATTTT. It translates to CASSFSEGADTQYF.

The chain uses TRBV5-1 and TRBJ2-1; 11 bases map to TRBD2. Germline CDR1 is SGHRS and CDR2 is YFSETQ. V shed 0 bases and J 2 bases; nucleotides not matched to a gene: 1. The CDR3 consists of 16 residues. The CDR3 reads CASSLVSGGAYNEQFF. For the CDR3, the DNA is TGCGCCAGCAGCTTGGTTAGCGGGGGGGCCTACAATGAGCAGTTCTTC. Full variable domain (rest looked up from reference TRBV5-1 and TRBJ2-1): KAGVTQTPRYLIKTRGQQVTLSCSPISGHRSVSWYQQTPGQGLQFLFEYFSETQRNKGNFPGRFSGRQFSNSRSEMNVSTLELGDSALYLCASSLVSGGAYNEQFFGPGTRLTVL.

This clonotype was seen only a few times. The chain recombines TRBV7-9 with TRBJ2-7; 12 nucleotides align to TRBD2. Germline loops: CDR1 SEHNR, CDR2 FQNEAQ (reference sequence). This CDR3 contains 18 residues. V lost 0 bases and J lost 6; bases outside the gene matches: 12. The CDR3 coding sequence is TGTGCCAGCAGCTTAGCCCCTGGGCTAGCGGGGGGGCATGGCGAGCAGTACGTC. Its protein product is CASSLAPGLAGGHGEQYV.

This chain connects TRBV27 to TRBJ2-7, with D unclear. Germline V gene data show CDR1 as MNHEY and CDR2 as SMNVEV (reference sequence). This CDR3 has 13 amino acids. V was shortened by 3 bases and J by 2 bases, with 8 bases between the two germline ends. In DNA form, the CDR3 reads TGTGCCAGCAGTTTGACGATCGCCTACGAGCAGTACTTC. Amino acid sequence: CASSLTIAYEQYF.

The chain is built from TRBV20-1 and TRBJ2-7, with 10 bases aligning to TRBD1. The CDR3 consists of 15 residues. Germline trimming cut 1 base from V and 1 base from J; bases unmatched to any gene: 4. Germline V gene lookup returns CDR1 DFQATT and CDR2 SNEGSKA (reference sequence). The chain's CDR3 is CSARGTGGPSYEQYV. In DNA form, the CDR3 reads TGCAGTGCTAGAGGGACAGGGGGGCCTTCCTACGAGCAGTACGTC.

The chain recombines TRBV12-3 or TRBV12-4 with TRBJ2-7, with TRBD2 as a possible D gene (6 bases). The CDR3 totals 14 residues. V was pared by 3 bases and J by 3 bases, with 12 bases between. The CDR3 protein is CASSFGRQSYEQYF. DNA for the CDR3: TGTGCCAGCAGTTTCGGGAGACAGAGCTACGAGCAGTACTTC.

This sequence joins TRBV4-3 and TRBJ1-4; TRBD1 might be the D (5 bases). The CDR3 runs to 15 residues. V shed 3 bases and J shed 8 bases, with 16 bases lying between them. The V gene's germline CDR1 is LGHNA and CDR2 YSLEER. The CDR3: CASSQEPGVGEKLFF. The DNA for the CDR3 is TGCGCCAGCAGCCAGGAACCGGGGGTAGGGGAAAAACTGTTTTTT.

This clonotype came up a few times. The genes are TRBV4-3 and TRBJ1-2; tentatively, D is TRBD1 (5 bases). V was clipped by 1 base and J by 6 bases, with 15 bases between them. CDR1 and CDR2 (germline): LGHNA, YSLEER. The CDR3 spans 15 residues. CDR3 sequence: CASSQGAGTGDGYTF. In DNA, the CDR3 is TGCGCCAGCAGCCAAGGGGCCGGGACGGGGGATGGCTACACCTTC.

The chain is built from TRBV4-2 and TRBJ2-2; perhaps TRBD2 as D (5 bases). The V and J ends lost 3 bases and 7 bases respectively, with 12 bases between them. The CDR3 is 14 residues long. Germline CDR1 is LGHNA and CDR2 is YNFKEQ. In DNA, the CDR3 is TGTGCCAGCAGCCAGGACTCAGTGGGCGGGGAGCTGTTTTTT. Translation gives CASSQDSVGGELFF.

This clonotype was picked up a small number of times. DNA of the CDR3: TGCGCCAGCAGCCAGGACACTAACACCGGGGAGCTGTTTTTT. Its protein product is CASSQDTNTGELFF. The chain employs TRBV4-1 and TRBJ2-2, with D tentatively TRBD1 (5 bases). The germline V gene has CDR1 MGHRA and CDR2 YSYEKL. The CDR3 totals 14 residues. Trimming pared 3 bases from V and 2 bases from J, leaving 7 bases between.

This clonotype appeared a few times. The V gene is TRBV19, the J gene TRBJ2-4; possibly TRBD1 for D (5 bases). CDR1 is LNHDA, CDR2 SQIVND, per germline (reference sequence). The CDR3 length is 17 residues. Trimming removed 5 bases from V and 0 bases from J, with 17 bases in between. DNA for the CDR3: TGTGCCAGTAGTTTCGACATCAGGGATCTAGCCAAAAACATTCAGTACTTC. It encodes CASSFDIRDLAKNIQYF.

The chain combines TRBV4-1 with TRBJ1-5; 9 bases are a match to TRBD1. The CDR3 contains 15 residues. The germline V gene has CDR1 MGHRA and CDR2 YSYEKL. The V and J ends lost 4 bases and 2 bases, in that order; junction bases with no gene match: 3. The CDR3: CASSPRDRGNQPQHF. DNA of the CDR3: TGCGCCAGCAGCCCCCGGGACAGGGGCAATCAGCCCCAGCATTTT.

The chain employs TRBV20-1 and TRBJ2-3; the D gene is possibly TRBD2 (7 bases). This CDR3 is built from 11 residues. Germline V gives CDR1 DFQATT, CDR2 SNEGSKA (reference sequence). V was shortened by 7 bases and J by 10 bases, with 15 bases between the two germline ends. In DNA form, the CDR3 reads TGCAGTGTTAGGCGGGGGCCAGCGCAGTATTTT. It specifies CSVRRGPAQYF.

This clonotype was seen more than once but under ten times. V is TRBV20-1 and J is TRBJ2-2; D remains unclear. The CDR3 runs 16 residues. Trimming shortened V by 3 bases and J by 0 bases, and 14 bases separated the two germline ends. Germline CDR1 reads DFQATT; CDR2 reads SNEGSKA (reference sequence). The CDR3 DNA is TGCAGTGCTAGTGCGACGGTCCTAGCGAACACCGGGGAGCTGTTTTTT. It specifies CSASATVLANTGELFF.

This clonotype was detected a few times. The chain couples TRBV9 to TRBJ2-1; D possibly corresponds to TRBD2 (6 bases). The CDR3 is made up of 13 amino acids. Trimming took off 0 bases at V and 7 bases at J, with 8 bases between the two ends. Germline values: CDR1 SGDLS, CDR2 YYNGEE. CDR3 sequence (DNA): TGTGCCAGCAGCGTAGATGGGGGGAATGAGCAGTTCTTC. Translated, it gives CASSVDGGNEQFF.

This sequence joins TRBV28 and TRBJ2-7, with D hard to call. CDR3 length: 12 residues. CDR1 and CDR2 from the germline V gene are MDHEN and SYDVKM. V lost 4 bases and J 7 bases, leaving 11 bases between the germline ends. The CDR3 here is CASSSYAREQYV. Here the CDR3 DNA reads TGTGCCAGCAGTTCGTACGCCCGGGAGCAGTACGTC.

This clonotype was seen more than once but under ten times. J is TRBJ2-5 and V is TRBV6-5; TRBD2 matches at 13 bases. The J segment lost 5 bases and the V segment lost 5 bases, leaving 5 bases of the junction unmatched. The CDR3 has 15 residues. Germline V gives CDR1 MNHEY, CDR2 SVGAGI. The CDR3 protein is CASSQGLAGFETQYF. The CDR3 DNA follows: TGTGCCAGCAGTCAGGGACTAGCGGGGTTCGAGACCCAGTACTTC.

This clonotype was counted a few times. This sequence joins TRBV29-1 and TRBJ2-3; 9 bases align to TRBD1. V was clipped by 6 bases and J by 8 bases; unmatched bases: 9. The CDR3 contains 13 residues. The germline V gene has CDR1 SQVTM and CDR2 ANQGSEA. For the CDR3, the DNA is TGCAGCGTCTTCGGGACAGGGTACGGTACGCAGTATTTT. Its protein is CSVFGTGYGTQYF.

The chain employs TRBV18 and TRBJ2-1, with 8 bases fitting TRBD2. Germline V gene sequence: CDR1 KGHSH, CDR2 LQKENI. CDR3 size: 15 residues. V lost 2 bases to trimming and J lost 6 bases; unmatched junction nucleotides: 6. The chain's CDR3 is CASSPGTRNLNEQFF. In nucleotides, the CDR3 is TGTGCCAGCTCACCAGGGACTAGAAATCTCAATGAGCAGTTCTTC. Filled out from reference TRBV18 and TRBJ2-1, the complete variable domain reads NAGVMQNPRHLVRRRGQEARLRCSPMKGHSHVYWYRQLPEEGLKFMVYLQKENIIDESGMPKERFSAEFPKEGPSILRIQQVVRGDSAAYFCASSPGTRNLNEQFFGPGTRLTVL.

This chain uses TRBV4-2 with TRBJ1-1; D unresolved. This CDR3 contains 15 residues. The germline gives CDR1 LGHNA, CDR2 YNFKEQ. Deletions cut 1 base from V and 2 bases from J, with 11 bases between. The CDR3 DNA reads TGTGCCAGCAGCCAAGCAATAGGTATTAACACTGAAGCTTTCTTT. It is translated as CASSQAIGINTEAFF.

This clonotype showed up just a few times. V gene TRBV6-6 combines with J gene TRBJ2-3; D tentatively fits TRBD1 or TRBD2 (5 bases each). The CDR3 totals 15 residues. The V gene lost 2 bases and the J gene lost 1 base, with 10 bases spanning the gap. Per the germline V gene, CDR1 is MNHNY and CDR2 is SVGAGI (reference sequence). CDR3 protein: CASSYLGVGTDTQYF. CDR3 in DNA: TGTGCCAGCAGTTACCTGGGGGTGGGCACAGATACGCAGTATTTT.

V and J are TRBV5-6 and TRBJ1-5; D is perhaps TRBD1 (6 bases). Germline assignment: CDR1 SGHDT and CDR2 YYEEEE. CDR3 size: 13 residues. Trimming removed 4 bases at V and 6 bases at J, with 11 bases between. CDR3 residues: CASSIQGSQPQHF. The CDR3 region has the DNA TGTGCCAGCAGCATTCAGGGGAGTCAGCCCCAGCATTTT.